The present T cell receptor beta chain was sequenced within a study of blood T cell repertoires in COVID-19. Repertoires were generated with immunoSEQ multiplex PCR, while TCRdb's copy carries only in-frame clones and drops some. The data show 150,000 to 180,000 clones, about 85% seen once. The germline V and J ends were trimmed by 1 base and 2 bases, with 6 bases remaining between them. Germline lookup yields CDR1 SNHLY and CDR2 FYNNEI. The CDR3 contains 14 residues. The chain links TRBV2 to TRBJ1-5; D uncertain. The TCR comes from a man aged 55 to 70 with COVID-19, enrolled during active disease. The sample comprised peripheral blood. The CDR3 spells CASSEVTGNQPQHF. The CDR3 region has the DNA TGTGCCAGCAGTGAAGTTACGGGCAATCAGCCCCAGCATTTT.